The 31 T cell receptor beta chains below come from one sample, sequenced in a study of blood T cell repertoires in COVID-19 (dated by TCRdb to the early 2020s). The library was built by means of the immunoSEQ multiplex PCR assay. TCRdb retrieved this table from immuneACCESS and kept in-frame rearrangements only. Not all clones are present; in checked studies, unresolved V genes account for under half, and no reason is known for the remainder. The sample yields approximately 200,000 clones; nearly 90% were counted once. The top ten clones comprise about 10% of the sample. Material for sequencing was PBMCs or T cells enriched from blood (not recorded which). All receptors come from a man younger than 40 who had recovered from COVID-19.

The chain links TRBV2 to TRBJ1-4; D unclear. V was pared by 4 bases and J by 13 bases, with 16 bases between. Germline assignment: CDR1 SNHLY and CDR2 FYNNEI. The CDR3 totals 13 residues. The CDR3 DNA is TGTGCCAGCAGTGTGGGTTGGGCCAACGGACTGTTTTTT. Amino acids: CASSVGWANGLFF. The entire variable domain, with the rest obtained from reference TRBV2 and TRBJ1-4, is as follows: EPEVTQTPSHQVTQMGQEVILRCVPISNHLYFYWYRQILGQKVEFLVSFYNNEISEKSEIFDDQFSVERPDGSNFTLKIRSTKLEDSAMYFCASSVGWANGLFFGSGTQLSVL.

The chain links TRBV6-5 to TRBJ2-7; TRBD1 agrees at 10 bases. Germline values: CDR1 MNHEY, CDR2 SVGAGI. The CDR3 has 14 amino acids. J was trimmed by 6 bases and V by 0 bases; bases with no gene match: 2. Written as DNA, the CDR3 is TGTGCCAGCAGTTACTCGACAGGGGGCTTCGAGCAGTACTTC. Translated, it gives CASSYSTGGFEQYF.

This chain joins TRBV5-8 and TRBJ2-5, with 13 nucleotides matching TRBD2. Germline trimming cut 4 bases from V and 5 bases from J; bases unmatched to any gene: 17. Germline lookup yields CDR1 SGHTS and CDR2 YDEGEE. This CDR3 spans 19 amino acids. The CDR3 bases are TGTGCCAGCAGCCATCTGACTAGCGGGGGGACCCTGCCCCGGGAGACCCAGTACTTC. This codes for CASSHLTSGGTLPRETQYF.

The chain couples TRBV9 to TRBJ2-2; 9 bases match TRBD1. V lost 6 bases, J lost 5 bases, and 11 bases stayed unmatched. The germline CDR1 and CDR2 sequences are SGDLS and YYNGEE. The CDR3 consists of 16 residues. CDR3 sequence: CASTRWGQGGTGELFF. The CDR3 DNA follows: TGTGCCAGCACTCGGTGGGGACAGGGCGGAACCGGGGAGCTGTTTTTT.

This clone was picked up one time. J is TRBJ2-7 and V is TRBV28; 12 nucleotides match TRBD2. Germline values: CDR1 MDHEN, CDR2 SYDVKM. V gave up 7 bases and J gave up 3 bases; unmatched junction bases: 13. The CDR3 runs to 17 residues. The CDR3 loop reads CASTPPTSGGLNYEQYF. The CDR3 DNA sequence: TGTGCCAGCACCCCCCCGACTAGCGGGGGCCTGAACTACGAGCAGTACTTC.

The chain has TRBV5-1 and TRBJ2-1; 9 nucleotides agree with TRBD1. In germline, CDR1 is SGHRS, CDR2 YFSETQ. The ends lost 4 bases at V and 6 bases at J; junction bases unmatched: 5. The CDR3 contains 14 residues. DNA for the CDR3: TGCGCCAGCAGCCCGGGACAGGGTTTCAATGAGCAGTTCTTC. Amino acids: CASSPGQGFNEQFF.

This clone was seen a handful of times. V and J are TRBV24-1 and TRBJ2-1; 7 bases map to TRBD2. J gave up 6 bases and V 2 bases, and 6 bases lay outside the gene matches. CDR3 size: 15 residues. Germline V gives CDR1 KGHDR, CDR2 SFDVKD. CDR3: CATSDSGGLGNEQFF. In DNA, the CDR3 is TGTGCCACCAGTGATTCGGGGGGTTTGGGCAATGAGCAGTTCTTC.

The chain recombines TRBV7-9 with TRBJ2-7; D not certain. V dropped 5 bases and J dropped 3 bases, with 20 bases sitting between them. This CDR3 has 16 amino acids. Germline loops: CDR1 SEHNR, CDR2 FQNEAQ (reference sequence). The CDR3 region is CASSPPLGGQVYEQYF. The CDR3 DNA is TGTGCCAGCAGCCCCCCTTTAGGTGGCCAGGTCTACGAGCAGTACTTC.

The rearrangement joins TRBV28 to TRBJ1-1; TRBD1 might be the D (6 bases). Germline V gene data show CDR1 as MDHEN and CDR2 as SYDVKM. The CDR3 is made up of 16 amino acids. Trimming shortened V by 3 bases and J by 11 bases, and 25 bases separated the two germline ends. The DNA of the CDR3 is TGTGCCAGCAGTTTTGAACCCACCCCAACAGGGCCTAGGGCTTTCTTT. It is translated as CASSFEPTPTGPRAFF.

V and J are TRBV18 and TRBJ2-3; 11 bases are shared with TRBD2. Looked up from germline, CDR1 is KGHSH and CDR2 is LQKENI. V lost 1 base, J lost 4 bases, and 7 bases stayed unmatched. There are 17 residues in the CDR3. The CDR3 here is CASSPQTSGRTADTQYF. The CDR3 DNA reads as TGTGCCAGCTCACCACAAACTAGCGGGAGAACTGCAGATACGCAGTATTTT.

The genes are TRBV10-3 and TRBJ1-2; no reliable D call. Trimming cost V 4 bases and J 0 bases, with 9 bases left between them. CDR3 size: 14 residues. Germline V CDR1 and CDR2: ENHRY, SYGVKD. CDR3 DNA: TGTGCCATCAGTGTTCGGGAAGCTAACTATGGCTACACCTTC. The encoded protein is CAISVREANYGYTF.

This chain links TRBV15 with TRBJ2-2; 9 nucleotides match TRBD2. Looked up from germline, CDR1 is LNHNV and CDR2 is YYDKDF (reference sequence). The CDR3 spans 18 residues. J was trimmed by 0 bases and V by 0 bases; bases with no gene match: 5. CDR3 nucleotide sequence: TGTGCCACCAGCAGAGAGGCTAGCGGGGCCACGAACACCGGGGAGCTGTTTTTT. This codes for CATSREASGATNTGELFF.

This chain links TRBV11-3 with TRBJ2-3; tentative D call: TRBD2 (5 bases). Trimming took 1 base from V and 0 from J, leaving 14 bases between them. The length of the CDR3 is 17 residues. Germline CDR1 reads SGHNT; CDR2 reads YENEEA. CDR3 sequence: CASSLALAGSSTDTQYF. The CDR3 DNA sequence: TGTGCCAGCAGCTTAGCCCTAGCAGGTTCTAGCACAGATACGCAGTATTTT.

The V call is TRBV6-4, the J call TRBJ2-2, with D hard to call. The V and J ends lost 3 bases and 3 bases respectively, with 8 bases between them. This CDR3 comprises 14 residues. Germline lookup yields CDR1 MRHNA and CDR2 SNTAGT. The CDR3 nucleotides are TGTGCCAGCAGTGAGACACTTTACACCGGGGAGCTGTTTTTT. It yields the protein CASSETLYTGELFF.

The chain links TRBV6-1 to TRBJ2-1; TRBD2 might be the D (6 bases). This CDR3 region has 14 residues. V was pared by 2 bases and J by 1 base, with 6 bases between. Germline V gene data show CDR1 as MNHNS and CDR2 as SASEGT. The CDR3 sequence: CASSERESYNEQFF. The CDR3 DNA follows: TGTGCCAGCAGTGAACGGGAGTCCTACAATGAGCAGTTCTTC.

The chain recombines TRBV5-6 with TRBJ1-1, with D perhaps matching TRBD1 (6 bases). There are 14 residues in the CDR3. The V gene lost 4 bases and the J gene lost 1 base, with 11 bases spanning the gap. Germline-derived CDR1 and CDR2 are SGHDT and YYEEEE. As DNA, the CDR3 is TGTGCCAGCAGCCTGTCGGACAGGAACACTGAAGCTTTCTTT. Amino acids: CASSLSDRNTEAFF.

The CDR3, as DNA: TGTGCCAGCAGCTTGACGGGACACTACACCAATCAGCCCCAGCATTTT. Translation: CASSLTGHYTNQPQHF. The chain couples TRBV5-6 to TRBJ1-5, with D perhaps TRBD1 (6 bases). This CDR3 is 16 amino acids long. Trimming removed 1 base at V and 3 bases at J, with 14 bases between. The germline V gene encodes CDR1 SGHDT and CDR2 YYEEEE. Drawing the rest from reference TRBV5-6 and TRBJ1-5, the complete variable domain is DAGVTQSPTHLIKTRGQQVTLRCSPKSGHDTVSWYQQALGQGPQFIFQYYEEEERQRGNFPDRFSGHQFPNYSSELNVNALLLGDSALYLCASSLTGHYTNQPQHFGDGTRLSIL.

The V gene is TRBV27, the J gene TRBJ1-1, with 9 bases matching TRBD1. The junction had 3 bases not matched to a gene; V was cut back by 6 bases and J by 4 bases. CDR1 and CDR2 from the germline V gene are MNHEY and SMNVEV (reference sequence). The CDR3 consists of 13 residues. CDR3 DNA: TGTGCCAGCAGCACGGACAGGGGCACTGAAGCTTTCTTT. Translation: CASSTDRGTEAFF.

The chain is built from TRBV5-6 and TRBJ1-5; D may be TRBD1 (6 bases). Germline CDR1 is SGHDT and CDR2 is YYEEEE. V gave up 2 bases and J gave up 5 bases, with 14 bases separating them. This CDR3 is 15 amino acids long. This CDR3 is CASSLTSGVHQPQHF. The CDR3 DNA reads as TGTGCCAGCAGCTTAACCTCAGGGGTACATCAGCCCCAGCATTTT. The full variable domain, in which reference TRBV5-6 and TRBJ1-5 provide the parts outside the CDR3, is DAGVTQSPTHLIKTRGQQVTLRCSPKSGHDTVSWYQQALGQGPQFIFQYYEEEERQRGNFPDRFSGHQFPNYSSELNVNALLLGDSALYLCASSLTSGVHQPQHFGDGTRLSIL.

The rearrangement joins TRBV6-5 to TRBJ1-2; 7 bases are a match to TRBD1. CDR1 and CDR2 from the germline V gene are MNHEY and SVGAGI. This CDR3 is built from 13 residues. V gave up 6 bases and J gave up 8 bases; unmatched junction bases: 9. This CDR3 is CASRLRDSGGYTF. The DNA for the CDR3 is TGTGCCAGCAGACTTCGGGACAGTGGGGGCTACACCTTC.

In its sample, this clone was seen once. The chain links TRBV4-3 to TRBJ2-3, with TRBD1 identical over 7 bases. From germline, CDR1 is LGHNA and CDR2 YSLEER. The CDR3 covers 15 residues. Trimming cost V 1 base and J 9 bases; bases outside gene matches: 10. CDR3 in DNA: TGCGCCAGCAGCCAAGGTCGAGAGGGGGCCAACACGCAGTATTTT. Its protein product is CASSQGREGANTQYF.

The chain is built from TRBV30 and TRBJ2-1, with D possibly being TRBD1 (5 bases). Trimming shortened V by 2 bases and J by 10 bases, and 9 bases separated the two germline ends. Germline V gene data show CDR1 as GTSNPN and CDR2 as SVGIG (reference sequence). The CDR3 covers 11 residues. In DNA form, the CDR3 reads TGTGCCTGGAGTCCCCCAGGGGAGCAGTTCTTC. Its translation: CAWSPPGEQFF.

This chain connects TRBV30 to TRBJ1-3; TRBD1 agrees at 7 bases. With V trimmed by 5 bases and J by 4 bases, 8 bases remained unmatched. Germline loops: CDR1 GTSNPN, CDR2 SVGIG (reference sequence). The CDR3 runs to 14 residues. In DNA, the CDR3 is TGTGCCTGGGATTCCACGGGACAGGGAAACACCATATATTTT. Protein product: CAWDSTGQGNTIYF.

The chain combines TRBV6-5 with TRBJ2-3; no definite D call. Deletions cut 7 bases from V and 4 bases from J, with 6 bases between. The CDR3 consists of 11 residues. Germline lookup yields CDR1 MNHEY and CDR2 SVGAGI. CDR3 protein: CASTKPDTQYF. CDR3 in DNA: TGTGCCAGCACTAAGCCAGATACGCAGTATTTT.

The chain couples TRBV29-1 to TRBJ1-1; 9 nucleotides agree with TRBD1. In germline, CDR1 is SQVTM, CDR2 ANQGSEA. This CDR3 is built from 12 residues. Trimming at V came to 7 bases and at J to 1 base, leaving 1 base not matched to a gene. CDR3 DNA sequence: TGCAGCGCGGACAGGGGGAACACTGAAGCTTTCTTT. This codes for CSADRGNTEAFF.

This clone has only a few counts. The rearrangement links TRBV28 to TRBJ1-2; the match to TRBD1 covers 7 bases. From germline, CDR1 is MDHEN and CDR2 SYDVKM. The CDR3 is 15 amino acids. The V segment lost 3 bases and the J segment 2 bases; nucleotides outside the gene matches: 6. This chain's CDR3 is CASSFEAGGNYGYTF. The DNA of the CDR3 is TGTGCCAGCAGTTTCGAGGCAGGGGGGAACTATGGCTACACCTTC.

The J gene is TRBJ2-7, the V gene TRBV18; the match to TRBD2 covers 10 bases. Germline V gives CDR1 KGHSH, CDR2 LQKENI. V lost 1 base, J lost 3 bases, and 6 bases stayed unmatched. The CDR3 is made up of 16 amino acids. This chain's CDR3 is CASSPLMASGGYEQYF. Written as DNA, the CDR3 is TGTGCCAGCTCACCACTGATGGCTAGCGGGGGCTACGAGCAGTACTTC.

The V gene is TRBV28, the J gene TRBJ2-7; TRBD1 is a possible D gene (6 bases). Trimming took off 5 bases at V and 0 bases at J, with 20 bases between the two ends. Germline loops: CDR1 MDHEN, CDR2 SYDVKM. This CDR3 contains 17 residues. CDR3 protein: CASSPTTGQKNSYEQYF. The CDR3 coding sequence is TGTGCCAGCAGTCCCACCACTGGACAGAAAAACTCCTACGAGCAGTACTTC.

About this clone: A read error may be the cause here, since a much bigger clone is one base away. The sample contains more than one DNA sequence encoding this CDR3. The V gene is TRBV7-4, the J gene TRBJ1-5; a possible D gene is TRBD1 (6 bases). This CDR3 has 17 amino acids. The germline gives CDR1 SGHVT, CDR2 SQSDAQ. CDR3 DNA: TGCGCCAGCCCCGACGGATACGGGGGGGGCAGCAATCAGCCCCAGCATTTT. This translates into CASPDGYGGGSNQPQHF.

The J gene is TRBJ2-3, the V gene TRBV19; tentatively, D is TRBD1 (6 bases). This CDR3 has 16 residues. The V and J ends lost 8 bases and 6 bases respectively, with 24 bases between them. Germline V gene sequence: CDR1 LNHDA, CDR2 SQIVND (reference sequence). The CDR3 is CASPEEGGPTSDTQYF. The DNA of the CDR3 is TGTGCCAGTCCTGAGGAAGGGGGTCCCACAAGCGATACGCAGTATTTT. Based on the CDR3 plus reference TRBV19 and TRBJ2-3, the full variable domain is DGGITQSPKYLFRKEGQNVTLSCEQNLNHDAMYWYRQDPGQGLRLIYYSQIVNDFQKGDIAEGYSVSREKKESFPLTVTSAQKNPTAFYLCASPEEGGPTSDTQYFGPGTRLTVL.

The table lists this clone with a few counts. The chain joins TRBV3-1 (or the pseudogene TRBV3-2) to TRBJ1-1; 7 nucleotides align to TRBD1. Germline values: CDR1 LGHDT, CDR2 YNNKEL (reference sequence). The CDR3 extends over 14 amino acids. V was pared by 2 bases and J by 3 bases, with 3 bases of the junction left unmatched. CDR3 sequence reads: CASSQLTGDTEAFF. CDR3 bases: TGTGCCAGCAGCCAATTAACAGGGGACACTGAAGCTTTCTTT.